This is a list of T cell receptor beta chains from one sample in a study of shared clonotypes between healthy human individuals. Produced via immunoSEQ multiplex PCR; TCRdb's table is partial and in-frame only. The data contain 1 million to 1.2 million clones, roughly 77% of them singletons. The sequencing sample was made of memory CD4+ T cells from PBMCs. The receptor source for this set is a man aged 18 to 30 in good health. Some clones in this sample may be carry-over from other donors' samples. The CDR3 runs from the conserved cysteine through the conserved F or W. D genes are given only for firm matches. Rows give clone size only sometimes, using once, few, many, or a class for an expanded clone.

clone_size	v_call	d_call	j_call	cdr3_aa	cdr3_nt
-	TRBV7-2	-	TRBJ2-6	CASSLGVRASGANVLTF	TGTGCCAGCAGCTTAGGAGTCAGGGCCTCTGGGGCCAACGTCCTGACTTTC
-	TRBV11-2	-	TRBJ1-1	CASSYLSAGTEAFF	TGTGCCAGCAGCTATTTGTCAGCAGGCACTGAAGCTTTCTTT
once	TRBV18	TRBD2	TRBJ2-1	CASSPTSGSKNEQFF	TGTGCCAGCTCGCCGACTAGCGGGAGTAAGAATGAGCAGTTCTTC
once	TRBV4-3	TRBD2	TRBJ2-7	CASSQVLAGAHEQYF	TGCGCTAGCAGCCAAGTCCTAGCGGGAGCCCACGAGCAGTACTTC
-	TRBV30	-	TRBJ1-1	CAWNRGGEAFF	TGTGCCTGGAATCGGGGAGGTGAAGCTTTCTTT
-	TRBV19	-	TRBJ1-5	CATGGDRPSNQPQHF	TGTGCCACCGGGGGAGATCGGCCAAGCAATCAGCCCCAGCATTTT
-	TRBV5-1	-	TRBJ1-2	CASSPLPEQGNYTF	TGCGCCAGCAGCCCACTGCCGGAACAGGGAAACTACACCTTC
-	TRBV15	-	TRBJ2-5	CATKPTSSVETQYF	TGTGCCACCAAGCCGACTAGTTCGGTTGAGACCCAGTACTTC
once	TRBV5-1	-	TRBJ2-7	CASSLRSGTPLYEQYF	TGCGCCAGCAGCCTCCGGTCCGGGACACCTCTATACGAGCAGTACTTC
-	TRBV28	-	TRBJ2-1	CASSTLNRDVEQFF	TGTGCCAGCAGCACTCTTAACCGGGACGTGGAGCAGTTCTTC
-	TRBV2	-	TRBJ2-3	CASSEDRATDTQYF	TGTGCCAGCAGTGAAGACAGGGCCACAGATACGCAGTATTTT
-	TRBV10-1	-	TRBJ2-3	CASSESGPDTQYF	TGCGCCAGCAGTGAGTCAGGGCCCGATACGCAGTATTTT
-	TRBV2	-	TRBJ2-2	CASSEAAPGELFF	TGTGCCAGCAGTGAAGCGGCCCCCGGGGAGCTGTTTTTT
-	TRBV29-1	-	TRBJ2-3	CSVEDVQVAPDTQYF	TGCAGCGTTGAAGACGTCCAGGTGGCCCCAGATACGCAGTATTTT
few	TRBV6-6	-	TRBJ2-3	CASSYVVTDTQYF	TGTGCCAGCAGTTACGTCGTCACAGATACGCAGTATTTT
-	TRBV19	TRBD1	TRBJ2-7	CASSISTGERRYEQYF	TGTGCCAGTAGTATTTCGACAGGGGAGCGCCGCTACGAGCAGTACTTC